These 17 T cell receptor beta chains were sequenced from one sample in a study of spatial heterogeneity in lung cancer. A single record per CDR3 protein comes from TCRdb applying MiXCR to the 5' RACE reads. This sample has some 100,000 distinct CDR3 sequences, with roughly 10% found just once. Time point denoted: sample taken at primary tumor resection. Sequencing of whole RNA from tumor, nontumor lung or frozen PBMC involved no sorting. The sequences come from PBMCs, collected at surgery. These receptors came from a male donor with early-stage non-small cell lung cancer.

Only a few counts were recorded for this clonotype. The chain links TRBV20-1 to TRBJ2-3; 7 bases map to TRBD2. Germline CDR1 and CDR2: DFQATT and SNEGSKA (reference sequence). The CDR3 covers 13 residues. V shed 6 bases and J 6 bases; nucleotides not matched to a gene: 9. The CDR3 sequence is CSATTGGYDTQYF. CDR3 nucleotides: TGCAGTGCCACCACCGGGGGGTACGATACGCAGTATTTT.

This clonotype has a count of ten or more. The chain employs TRBV30 and TRBJ1-1; D not resolved. The CDR3 extends over 13 amino acids. V lost 3 bases, J lost 0 bases, and 8 bases lay in between. Looked up from germline, CDR1 is GTSNPN and CDR2 is SVGIG (reference sequence). CDR3 coding DNA: TGTGCCTGGAGCTCGGGAATGAACACTGAAGCTTTCTTT. Its translation: CAWSSGMNTEAFF.

This clonotype was observed at least ten times. The rearrangement links TRBV12-3 or TRBV12-4 to TRBJ2-6, with unresolved D. Trimming pared 5 bases from V and 2 bases from J, leaving 13 bases between. This CDR3 contains 16 residues. The CDR3 loop reads CASSPPKVTGANVLTF. The CDR3 region has the DNA TGTGCCAGCAGTCCACCTAAGGTTACTGGGGCCAACGTCCTGACTTTC.

This clonotype was detected many times. This chain links TRBV29-1 with TRBJ2-5; D is perhaps TRBD1 (5 bases). V was pared by 4 bases and J by 1 base, with 7 bases between. Germline CDR1 is SQVTM and CDR2 is ANQGSEA. The CDR3 sequence is 12 residues long. CDR3 coding DNA: TGCAGCGTTGGGGGCGGCCAAGAGACCCAGTACTTC. Its protein product is CSVGGGQETQYF. The full variable domain, with the rest looked up from reference TRBV29-1 and TRBJ2-5, is SAVISQKPSRDICQRGTSLTIQCQVDSQVTMMFWYRQQPGQSLTLIATANQGSEATYESGFVIDKFPISRPNLTFSTLTVSNMSPEDSSIYLCSVGGGQETQYFGPGTRLLVL.

At least ten counts were recorded for this clonotype. This sequence joins TRBV11-2 and TRBJ2-5, with 10 bases aligning to TRBD1. The CDR3 contains 14 residues. Trimming took 4 bases from V and 5 from J; bases not matched to a gene: 4. The V gene's germline CDR1 is SGHAT and CDR2 FQNNGV. The CDR3 here is CASSSTGGQETQYF. CDR3 nucleotide sequence: TGTGCCAGCAGCTCGACAGGGGGCCAGGAGACCCAGTACTTC.

CDR3 loop: CSAREPGTAQETQYF. The CDR3 bases are TGCAGTGCTAGAGAGCCCGGGACGGCTCAAGAGACCCAGTACTTC. The chain carries TRBV20-1 and TRBJ2-5; D is perhaps TRBD1 or TRBD2 (5 bases each). The V end was cut by 0 bases, the J end by 2 bases, with 13 bases between. CDR3 length: 15 amino acids. Germline V CDR1 and CDR2: DFQATT, SNEGSKA (reference sequence).

The gene calls are TRBV3-1 and TRBJ2-1, with 12 bases aligning to TRBD2. Per the germline V gene, CDR1 is LGHDT and CDR2 is YNNKEL (reference sequence). The J segment lost 5 bases and the V segment lost 7 bases, leaving 6 bases of the junction unmatched. The CDR3 is 15 residues long. The CDR3 spells CASILAGGPNNEQFF. CDR3 bases: TGTGCCAGCATACTAGCGGGGGGCCCCAACAATGAGCAGTTCTTC.

This clonotype was seen at least ten times. J is TRBJ2-1 and V is TRBV5-1, with D possibly TRBD1 on 5 matching bases. The germline V gene has CDR1 SGHRS and CDR2 YFSETQ. The CDR3 is 14 residues long. Trimming removed 0 bases at V and 3 bases at J, with 7 bases between. CDR3 loop: CASSLAQVYNEQFF. The CDR3 DNA is TGCGCCAGCAGCTTGGCACAGGTCTACAATGAGCAGTTCTTC. Full variable domain (remainder filled in from reference TRBV5-1 and TRBJ2-1): KAGVTQTPRYLIKTRGQQVTLSCSPISGHRSVSWYQQTPGQGLQFLFEYFSETQRNKGNFPGRFSGRQFSNSRSEMNVSTLELGDSALYLCASSLAQVYNEQFFGPGTRLTVL.

This clonotype has a handful of counts. The chain employs TRBV18 and TRBJ2-7; D gene uncertain. CDR1 KGHSH and CDR2 LQKENI come from the germline V gene. The V end lost 3 bases, the J end lost 4 bases, and 10 bases lay between the germline ends. The CDR3 length is 13 residues. This chain's CDR3 is CASSPASKYEQYF. The CDR3 DNA follows: TGTGCCAGCTCACCGGCAAGTAAGTACGAGCAGTACTTC.

This clonotype was seen ten or more times. The J gene is TRBJ2-5, the V gene TRBV28; D is undetermined. The CDR3 is made up of 12 amino acids. CDR1 and CDR2 (germline): MDHEN, SYDVKM. The V gene lost 2 bases and the J gene lost 5 bases, with 6 bases spanning the gap. The CDR3 bases are TGTGCCAGCAGTTTAGATTTGGAGACCCAGTACTTC. Translated: CASSLDLETQYF.

This clonotype was detected only a few times. CDR3 bases: TGCGCCAGCAGCTTGGTTTCAGGGGACTATGGCTACACCTTC. This encodes CASSLVSGDYGYTF. The chain has TRBV5-1 and TRBJ1-2; a weak D match, TRBD1 (6 bases). Germline-derived CDR1 and CDR2 are SGHRS and YFSETQ. This CDR3 spans 14 amino acids. V lost 0 bases, J lost 3 bases, and 9 bases lay in between.

The rearrangement joins TRBV6-6 to TRBJ2-7, with a weak D call TRBD1 (6 bases). V was pared by 3 bases and J by 0 bases, with 12 bases between. Germline V gives CDR1 MNHNY, CDR2 SVGAGI (reference sequence). The CDR3 consists of 15 residues. For the CDR3, the DNA is TGTGCCAGCAGTTATGAGGGGACACCCTCCTACGAGCAGTACTTC. Translated: CASSYEGTPSYEQYF.

This chain connects TRBV7-4 to TRBJ2-2; TRBD2 is a possible D gene (6 bases). Trimming removed 2 bases from V and 4 bases from J, with 11 bases in between. The CDR3 covers 15 residues. Germline V gives CDR1 SGHVT, CDR2 SQSDAQ. For the CDR3, the DNA is TGTGCCAGCAGCTTACTGGGGGACTTCACCGGGGAGCTGTTTTTT. It yields the protein CASSLLGDFTGELFF.

Here the CDR3 DNA reads TGCAGCGTTGAAGCCCCCCTAGCGGGAGCTCGTGAGCAGTTCTTC. It translates to CSVEAPLAGAREQFF. The chain joins TRBV29-1 to TRBJ2-1; 10 bases are shared with TRBD2. CDR3 length: 15 amino acids. Germline values: CDR1 SQVTM, CDR2 ANQGSEA. V was clipped by 1 base and J by 9 bases; unmatched bases: 9.

Many counts were recorded for this clonotype. The gene calls are TRBV28 and TRBJ2-1, with a possible D match to TRBD1 (5 bases). Germline V gene data show CDR1 as MDHEN and CDR2 as SYDVKM. V was pared by 6 bases and J by 7 bases, with 13 bases between. There are 13 residues in the CDR3. CDR3 protein: CASRGQGRNEQFF. As DNA, the CDR3 is TGTGCCAGCAGGGGGCAGGGCCGTAATGAGCAGTTCTTC.

This clonotype turned up a few times. This rearrangement joins TRBV29-1 to TRBJ2-1; TRBD1 matches at 10 bases. The CDR3 sequence is 13 residues long. Germline V CDR1 and CDR2: SQVTM, ANQGSEA. The V gene end was trimmed by 5 bases and the J gene end by 6 bases; junction bases not matched to a gene: 4. CDR3: CSVFGTGVNEQFF. CDR3 coding DNA: TGCAGCGTTTTCGGGACAGGGGTCAATGAGCAGTTCTTC.

CDR3 sequence (DNA): TGTGCCAGCAGCCAAGGGAACAATGAGCAGTTCTTC. Its translation: CASSQGNNEQFF. The gene calls are TRBV3-1 and TRBJ2-1; no definite D call. The ends were cut back, 1 base at V and 5 bases at J, with 3 bases in the middle. This CDR3 comprises 12 residues. Germline-derived CDR1 and CDR2 are LGHDT and YNNKEL (reference sequence).